This T cell receptor beta chain was sequenced in a study of blood T cell repertoires in COVID-19. Overall study context: Samples representing acute and convalescent COVID-19 were sourced from the United States, Italy and Spain. From T cells, B-cell-depleted T cells, or PBMCs came the material, which was cDNA or gDNA.

This clone was picked up many times. Study processing details: Reference gene primers were amplified, and this amplification served to estimate nucleated cell counts. Measured with immunoSEQ multiplex PCR; TCRdb has only the in-frame clones, and not every one. That table furnishes V, J and clone size, whereas the DNA furnished D and trimming. This repertoire shows under 130,000 clones, around 83% found once; its top ten account for less than 2.5%. Material: peripheral blood. This TCR came from a human donor in a cohort sampled during active COVID-19.

Here the CDR3 reads CASTVGPGVVAFEQFF. CDR3 coding DNA: TGCGCCAGCACCGTTGGGCCGGGGGTGGTCGCTTTTGAGCAGTTCTTC. The chain employs TRBV5-1 and TRBJ2-1; tentatively, D is TRBD2 (6 bases). The CDR3 sequence is 16 residues long. The germline V gene has CDR1 SGHRS and CDR2 YFSETQ. V dropped 6 bases and J dropped 9 bases, with 25 bases sitting between them.